This T cell receptor beta chain was captured in a study of cytomegalovirus exposure and HLA in healthy donors. CDR3 length: 15 amino acids. After removal of 3 bases from V and 0 bases from J, the junction contained 2 bases not matched to a gene. CDR1 SGDLS and CDR2 YYNGEE come from the germline V gene. PCR involved 60 Vbeta and 13 Jbeta primers. TCRdb's table, derived via immunoSEQ multiplex PCR, lists solely in-frame clones and lacks some. The sample has roughly 190,000 clones, roughly 77% seen once. Findings and caveats of the study: Later, an analysis found that common viral pathogens appeared to be linked with several of the most significant clusters.

A remark on this clone: Its antigen is currently unknown. The same CDR3 also results from other DNA sequences found in this sample.

The source of this sequence is a man aged 30-40 years in good health and CMV-seropositive. What was sequenced was PBMCs. The V gene is TRBV9, the J gene TRBJ2-7; TRBD2 matches at 11 bases. The chain's CDR3 is CASSASGGSSYEQYF. CDR3 nucleotides: TGTGCCAGCAGCGCTAGCGGGGGGAGCTCCTACGAGCAGTACTTC.